Sequencing of this TCR beta chain was carried out in a study of blood T cell repertoires in COVID-19. Study-level information: The samples span acute and convalescent COVID-19 from the United States, Italy and Spain. The cDNA or gDNA used as material had been derived from T cells, B-cell-depleted T cells, or PBMCs.

Clinical histories supplied by participants themselves formed the basis of cohort assignment. Per the original data handling: Reference gene primers were amplified, and this amplification served to estimate nucleated cell counts. Only in-frame clones appear in the TCRdb table, and some are missing; sequencing was by immunoSEQ multiplex PCR. V and J calls plus clone size are reproduced from that table; the DNA served to infer D and trimming. This sample has more than 350,000 clones; approximately 90% occur once, and the top ten carry about 1.4%. The CDR3 runs to 14 residues. Germline loops: CDR1 SGHRS, CDR2 YFSETQ. Trimming left V 0 bases short and J 4 bases short, with 9 bases between.

The sequenced sample was PBMCs or T cells enriched from blood (not recorded which). The clonotype comes from a woman aged 18-29 years who had been exposed to COVID-19. The J gene is TRBJ2-3, the V gene TRBV5-1; no definite D call. For the CDR3, the DNA is TGCGCCAGCAGCTTGGCCCTGGCGGCAGATACGCAGTATTTT. Its translation is CASSLALAADTQYF.